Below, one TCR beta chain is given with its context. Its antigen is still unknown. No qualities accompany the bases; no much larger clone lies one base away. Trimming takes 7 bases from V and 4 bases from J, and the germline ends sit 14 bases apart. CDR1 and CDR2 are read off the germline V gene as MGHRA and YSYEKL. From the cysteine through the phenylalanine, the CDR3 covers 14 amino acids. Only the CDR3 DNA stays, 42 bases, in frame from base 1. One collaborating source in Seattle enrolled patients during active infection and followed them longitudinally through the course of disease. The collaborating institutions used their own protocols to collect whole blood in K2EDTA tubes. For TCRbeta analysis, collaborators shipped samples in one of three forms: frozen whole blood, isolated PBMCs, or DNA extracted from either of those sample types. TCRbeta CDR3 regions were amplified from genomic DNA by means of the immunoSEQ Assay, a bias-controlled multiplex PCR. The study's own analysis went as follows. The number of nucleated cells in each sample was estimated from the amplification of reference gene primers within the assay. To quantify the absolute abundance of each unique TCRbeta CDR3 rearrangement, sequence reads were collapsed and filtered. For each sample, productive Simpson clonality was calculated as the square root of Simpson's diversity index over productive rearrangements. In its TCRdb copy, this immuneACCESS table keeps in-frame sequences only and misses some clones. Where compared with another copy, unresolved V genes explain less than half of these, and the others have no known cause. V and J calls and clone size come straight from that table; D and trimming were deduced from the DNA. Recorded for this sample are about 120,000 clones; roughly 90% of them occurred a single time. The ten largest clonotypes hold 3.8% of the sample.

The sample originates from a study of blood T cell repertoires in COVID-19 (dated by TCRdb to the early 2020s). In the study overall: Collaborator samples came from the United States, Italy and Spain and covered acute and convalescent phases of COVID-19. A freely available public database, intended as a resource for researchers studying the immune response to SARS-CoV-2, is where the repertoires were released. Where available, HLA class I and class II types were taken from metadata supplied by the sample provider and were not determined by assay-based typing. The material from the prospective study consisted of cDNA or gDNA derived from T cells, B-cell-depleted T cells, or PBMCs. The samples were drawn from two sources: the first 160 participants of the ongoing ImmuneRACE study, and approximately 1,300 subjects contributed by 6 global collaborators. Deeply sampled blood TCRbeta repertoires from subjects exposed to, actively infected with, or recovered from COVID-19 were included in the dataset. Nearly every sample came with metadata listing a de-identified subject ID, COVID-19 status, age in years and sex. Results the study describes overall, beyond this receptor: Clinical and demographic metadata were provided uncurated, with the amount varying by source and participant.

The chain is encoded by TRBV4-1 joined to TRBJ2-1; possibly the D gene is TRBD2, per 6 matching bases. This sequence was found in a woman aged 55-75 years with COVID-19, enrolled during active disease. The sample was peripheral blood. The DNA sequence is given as TGCGCCAGCACCACGGGGGTCACGTACAATGAGCAGTTCTTC. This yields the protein CASTTGVTYNEQFF.